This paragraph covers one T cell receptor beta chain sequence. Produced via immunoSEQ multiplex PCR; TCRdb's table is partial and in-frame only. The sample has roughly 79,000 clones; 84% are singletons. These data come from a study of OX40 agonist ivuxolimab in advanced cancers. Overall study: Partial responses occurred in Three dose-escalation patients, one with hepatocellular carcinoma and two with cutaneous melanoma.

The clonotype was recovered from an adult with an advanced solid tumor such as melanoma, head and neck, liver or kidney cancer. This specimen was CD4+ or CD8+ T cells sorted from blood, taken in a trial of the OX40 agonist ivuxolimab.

The CDR3 loop reads CASSKLPGQSYEQYF. CDR3 bases: TGTGCCAGCAGTAAACTACCGGGACAGAGCTACGAGCAGTACTTC. The chain recombines TRBV6-1 with TRBJ2-7; the match to TRBD1 covers 7 bases. V lost 5 bases, J lost 3 bases, and 10 bases stayed unmatched. Germline V lookup: CDR1 MNHNS, CDR2 SASEGT. The CDR3 is made up of 15 amino acids.